This entry lists 27 T cell receptor beta chains sequenced from one sample in a study of T cells after yellow fever vaccination. One entry per CDR3 protein results from TCRdb running MiXCR on the 5' RACE reads. The sample includes a few hundred thousand distinct CDR3 sequences, about 15% of them seen just once. Sequenced material: PBMCs, taken about 5 days after the first yellow fever vaccination. The receptors come from a man aged 18 to 30 who received the YFV17D yellow fever vaccine.

The chain couples TRBV5-1 to TRBJ1-4; 7 nucleotides line up with TRBD1. There are 17 residues in the CDR3. Germline V gene sequence: CDR1 SGHRS, CDR2 YFSETQ. V shed 0 bases and J 4 bases; nucleotides not matched to a gene: 9. This CDR3 is CASSLASGTAVNEKLFF. In DNA, the CDR3 is TGCGCCAGCAGCTTGGCCTCCGGGACAGCAGTTAATGAAAAACTGTTTTTT.

V usage is TRBV6-1 and J usage is TRBJ2-7; no definite D call. Germline CDR1 and CDR2: MNHNS and SASEGT. This CDR3 is built from 13 residues. V lost 2 bases and J lost 3, with 8 bases in between. CDR3 residues: CASSETDVYEQYV. The CDR3 DNA reads TGTGCCAGCAGTGAAACGGACGTCTACGAGCAGTACGTC.

The chain couples TRBV10-1 to TRBJ2-1; 11 positions match TRBD2. This CDR3 is 17 amino acids long. In germline, CDR1 is WNHNN, CDR2 SYGVQD (reference sequence). V lost 0 bases to trimming and J lost 4 bases; unmatched junction nucleotides: 5. The CDR3 here is CASSESRGTSGYNEQFF. The CDR3 DNA sequence: TGCGCCAGCAGTGAGTCGAGGGGGACTAGCGGTTACAATGAGCAGTTCTTC.

This clonotype was counted a few times. The V gene is TRBV20-1, the J gene TRBJ2-7; D possibly corresponds to TRBD2 (6 bases). Germline CDR1 is DFQATT and CDR2 is SNEGSKA (reference sequence). This CDR3 contains 14 residues. Deletions cut 0 bases from V and 2 bases from J, with 11 bases between. CDR3 DNA sequence: TGCAGTGCTAGAGATGGGAGGCTAACCTACGAGCAGTACTTC. This translates into CSARDGRLTYEQYF.

This chain links TRBV10-3 with TRBJ1-5; TRBD1 aligns across 7 bases. J lost 7 bases, V lost 4 bases, and 10 bases had no gene match. The CDR3 sequence is 15 residues long. The V gene's germline CDR1 is ENHRY and CDR2 SYGVKD. CDR3 in amino acids: CAISVAMGTDQPQHF. CDR3 in DNA: TGTGCCATCAGTGTGGCGATGGGGACAGACCAGCCCCAGCATTTT.

This chain uses TRBV5-1 with TRBJ2-1; D gene ambiguous. Trimming pared 4 bases from V and 14 bases from J, leaving 16 bases between. The germline CDR1 and CDR2 sequences are SGHRS and YFSETQ. The CDR3 consists of 12 residues. CDR3 sequence reads: CASSTRTGDEFF. The CDR3 DNA reads TGCGCCAGCAGCACGCGGACGGGTGACGAGTTCTTC.

This clonotype was observed a handful of times. This chain joins TRBV6-1 and TRBJ1-5; a possible D gene is TRBD1 (6 bases). The length of the CDR3 is 15 residues. Germline V CDR1 and CDR2: MNHNS, SASEGT. Between the trimmed V and J ends, which lost 9 bases and 7 bases, there was a span of 22 bases. CDR3 protein: CASSRGGHTLQPQHF. CDR3 nucleotide sequence: TGTGCCAGTTCGCGGGGGGGGCACACATTACAGCCCCAGCATTTT.

This clonotype was observed a handful of times. The chain couples TRBV7-9 to TRBJ2-1; 9 nucleotides line up with TRBD2. This CDR3 spans 14 amino acids. Germline CDR1 and CDR2: SEHNR and FQNEAQ (reference sequence). After removal of 5 bases from V and 13 bases from J, the junction contained 12 bases not matched to a gene. The CDR3 here is CASSPGGSGGLQFF. The CDR3 DNA is TGTGCCAGCAGCCCGGGTGGTAGCGGGGGCCTTCAGTTCTTC.

The rearrangement uses TRBV6-2 or TRBV6-3 and TRBJ1-5, with D perhaps TRBD1 (5 bases). This CDR3 comprises 14 residues. The germline CDR1 and CDR2 sequences are MNHEY and SVGEGT. V lost 8 bases, J lost 0 bases, and 11 bases lay in between. This CDR3 is CASLGRYSNQPQHF. The DNA of the CDR3 is TGTGCCAGCCTGGGACGGTATAGCAATCAGCCCCAGCATTTT.

This clonotype was observed at least ten times. J is TRBJ2-3 and V is TRBV5-1; TRBD2 matches at 7 bases. Unmatched junction bases numbered 7, after V lost 3 bases and J lost 0 bases. Per germline, CDR1 SGHRS and CDR2 YFSETQ. This CDR3 comprises 16 residues. CDR3 residues: CASSSQAGLSTDTQYF. CDR3 coding DNA: TGCGCCAGCAGCTCTCAAGCGGGGTTGAGCACAGATACGCAGTATTTT.

The genes are TRBV29-1 and TRBJ1-1, with D uncertain. The CDR3 is made up of 15 amino acids. The germline CDR1 and CDR2 sequences are SQVTM and ANQGSEA. V lost 7 bases and J lost 0, with 18 bases in between. CDR3 sequence: CSGTLTATLNTEAFF. For the CDR3, the DNA is TGCAGCGGGACCCTGACTGCGACTTTGAACACTGAAGCTTTCTTT.

The J gene is TRBJ2-2, the V gene TRBV3-1; D is unresolved. Trimming stripped 4 bases from V and 3 bases from J, with 15 bases between. There are 16 residues in the CDR3. CDR1 is LGHDT, CDR2 YNNKEL, per germline (reference sequence). The CDR3 protein is CASSPLGRIDTGELFF. CDR3 coding DNA: TGTGCCAGCAGCCCCCTCGGGCGAATCGACACCGGGGAGCTGTTTTTT.

The chain uses TRBV5-1 and TRBJ2-1, with D perhaps assigned TRBD1 or TRBD2 (5 bases each). Trimming removed 4 bases from V and 8 bases from J, with 19 bases in between. The CDR3 loop spans 15 amino acids. Germline assignment: CDR1 SGHRS and CDR2 YFSETQ. The CDR3 region has the DNA TGCGCCAGCAGCCAACTACCGGGACCCCCATATGAGCAGTTCTTC. It codes for CASSQLPGPPYEQFF.

The chain employs TRBV11-2 and TRBJ2-4; possibly TRBD1 or TRBD2 for D (5 bases each). CDR1 and CDR2 from the germline V gene are SGHAT and FQNNGV. The CDR3 consists of 16 residues. Trimming took off 1 base at V and 0 bases at J, with 10 bases between the two ends. The CDR3 loop is CASSLGDPRAKNIQYF. CDR3 coding DNA: TGTGCCAGCAGCTTAGGGGACCCCCGAGCCAAAAACATTCAGTACTTC.

The table lists this clonotype with a few counts. The V and J genes are TRBV5-1 and TRBJ1-1, with 7 bases lining up with TRBD1. This CDR3 comprises 15 residues. CDR1 and CDR2 (germline): SGHRS, YFSETQ. V shed 4 bases and J 5 bases; nucleotides not matched to a gene: 11. CDR3 nucleotides: TGCGCCAGCAGCCGAGTAGAGAGGGGGCGGACTGAAGCTTTCTTT. Amino acids: CASSRVERGRTEAFF.

In this sample, this clonotype turned up once. The chain couples TRBV7-9 to TRBJ2-3, with D hard to call. Between the trimmed V and J ends, which lost 2 bases and 7 bases, there was a span of 13 bases. CDR1 is SEHNR, CDR2 FQNEAQ, per germline (reference sequence). The CDR3 is 14 residues long. CDR3 bases: TGTGCCAGCAGCTTAAGAGGCCCCTGGTATACGCAGTATTTT. Its translation is CASSLRGPWYTQYF.

This clonotype was observed a few times. The rearrangement joins TRBV5-6 to TRBJ1-1; maybe TRBD1 (6 bases). The CDR3 loop spans 13 amino acids. Per germline, CDR1 SGHDT and CDR2 YYEEEE. The V gene lost 4 bases and the J gene lost 11 bases, with 18 bases spanning the gap. The CDR3 loop is CASSHRDGASAFF. For the CDR3, the DNA is TGTGCCAGCAGCCACAGGGACGGCGCAAGCGCTTTCTTT. Complete variable domain (other parts from reference TRBV5-6 and TRBJ1-1): DAGVTQSPTHLIKTRGQQVTLRCSPKSGHDTVSWYQQALGQGPQFIFQYYEEEERQRGNFPDRFSGHQFPNYSSELNVNALLLGDSALYLCASSHRDGASAFFGQGTRLTVV.

The table lists this clonotype with a few counts. The gene calls are TRBV20-1 and TRBJ2-2; 9 bases match TRBD2. CDR1 is DFQATT and CDR2 is SNEGSKA in the germline V gene (reference sequence). With V trimmed by 5 bases and J by 5 bases, 6 bases remained unmatched. The CDR3 has 14 residues. The CDR3 here is CSAFSGGGTGELFF. The CDR3 nucleotides are TGCAGTGCTTTTAGCGGGGGAGGTACCGGGGAGCTGTTTTTT.

This clonotype was found a few times. This chain connects TRBV9 to TRBJ2-1; TRBD1 might be the D (6 bases). This CDR3 is built from 13 residues. The V end was cut by 1 base, the J end by 7 bases, with 9 bases between. In germline, CDR1 is SGDLS, CDR2 YYNGEE. The CDR3 DNA reads TGTGCCAGCAGCGTAAACACAGGGAATGAGCAGTTCTTC. Translation gives CASSVNTGNEQFF.

In nucleotides, the CDR3 is TGTGCCAGCAGCCAAGATTTTGGGGGGCAGGGGCGATATAATGAAAAACTGTTTTTT. It is translated as CASSQDFGGQGRYNEKLFF. V and J are TRBV4-2 and TRBJ1-4; D might be TRBD1 (6 bases). This CDR3 region has 19 residues. V was trimmed by 0 bases and J by 4 bases, leaving 21 bases between them. Looked up from germline, CDR1 is LGHNA and CDR2 is YNFKEQ.

The chain is built from TRBV18 and TRBJ2-4; maybe TRBD1 (6 bases). The CDR3 runs 14 residues. CDR1 is KGHSH, CDR2 LQKENI, per germline. V lost 0 bases and J lost 3, with 6 bases in between. This CDR3 reads CASSPPGGKNIQYF. In DNA, the CDR3 is TGTGCCAGCTCACCACCAGGGGGCAAAAACATTCAGTACTTC. Full variable domain (remainder filled in from reference TRBV18 and TRBJ2-4): NAGVMQNPRHLVRRRGQEARLRCSPMKGHSHVYWYRQLPEEGLKFMVYLQKENIIDESGMPKERFSAEFPKEGPSILRIQQVVRGDSAAYFCASSPPGGKNIQYFGAGTRLSVL.

The rearrangement links TRBV5-1 to TRBJ2-7, with 10 bases matching TRBD2. The V and J ends lost 0 bases and 5 bases, in that order; junction bases with no gene match: 5. This CDR3 is built from 15 residues. Per the germline V gene, CDR1 is SGHRS and CDR2 is YFSETQ. CDR3 residues: CASSLEGSGGNEQYF. In DNA form, the CDR3 reads TGCGCCAGCAGCTTGGAGGGTAGCGGGGGGAACGAGCAGTACTTC.

This rearrangement joins TRBV3-1 to TRBJ2-7; D possibly corresponds to TRBD1 (6 bases). The CDR3 is 14 amino acids. Germline CDR1 and CDR2: LGHDT and YNNKEL (reference sequence). The V and J ends lost 3 bases and 6 bases respectively, with 15 bases between them. CDR3: CASSQGDNMIEQYV. The CDR3 nucleotides read TGTGCCAGCAGCCAGGGGGACAACATGATCGAGCAGTACGTC.

J is TRBJ1-1 and V is TRBV6-4, with D maybe TRBD1 (5 bases). Germline V gene data show CDR1 as MRHNA and CDR2 as SNTAGT. V was trimmed by 6 bases and J by 6 bases, leaving 20 bases between them. This CDR3 contains 15 residues. The CDR3 bases are TGTGCCAGCAGGGAGGGTCGGGGGATTGGCCCTGAAGCTTTCTTT. It is translated as CASREGRGIGPEAFF.

This clonotype occurred a few times. The chain couples TRBV11-2 to TRBJ1-6; D possibly corresponds to TRBD1 (6 bases). The CDR3 has 16 residues. CDR1 SGHAT and CDR2 FQNNGV come from the germline V gene. V shed 7 bases and J shed 0 bases, with 13 bases lying between them. This CDR3 is CASNRDTSSYNSPLHF. The CDR3 nucleotides are TGTGCCAGCAATCGGGACACCAGCTCCTATAATTCACCCCTCCACTTT.

This clonotype showed up many times. The J gene is TRBJ1-1, the V gene TRBV12-3 or TRBV12-4, with unresolved D. V lost 6 bases, J lost 1 base, and 12 bases lay in between. This CDR3 has 14 amino acids. The CDR3 bases are TGTGCCAGCAGCCCGGGCCACCCGAACACTGAAGCTTTCTTT. Amino acid sequence: CASSPGHPNTEAFF.

This clonotype occurred a few times. Written as DNA, the CDR3 is TGTGCCAGCAGCCAAGATCGCACCGGCAATGAGCAGTTCTTC. It yields the protein CASSQDRTGNEQFF. V is TRBV4-2 and J is TRBJ2-1; D is uncertain. V lost 0 bases and J 6 bases, leaving 9 bases between the germline ends. The germline CDR1 and CDR2 sequences are LGHNA and YNFKEQ. This CDR3 spans 14 amino acids.